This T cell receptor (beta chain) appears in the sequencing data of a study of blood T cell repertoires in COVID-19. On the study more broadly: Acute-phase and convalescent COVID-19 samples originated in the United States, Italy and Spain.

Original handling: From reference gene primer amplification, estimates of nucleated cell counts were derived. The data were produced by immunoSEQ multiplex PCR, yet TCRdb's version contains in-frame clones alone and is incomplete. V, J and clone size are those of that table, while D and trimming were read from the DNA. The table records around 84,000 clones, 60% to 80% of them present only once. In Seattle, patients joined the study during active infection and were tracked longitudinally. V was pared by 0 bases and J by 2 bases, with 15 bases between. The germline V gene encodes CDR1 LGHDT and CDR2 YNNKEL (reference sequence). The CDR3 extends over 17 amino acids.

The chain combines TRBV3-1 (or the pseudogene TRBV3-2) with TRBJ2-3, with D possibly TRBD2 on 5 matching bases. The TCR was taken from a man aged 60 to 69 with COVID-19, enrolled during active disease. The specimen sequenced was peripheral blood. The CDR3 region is CASSQEKDFRSTDTQYF. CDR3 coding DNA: TGTGCCAGCAGCCAAGAAAAGGACTTTCGGTCCACAGATACGCAGTATTTT.